This T cell receptor beta chain was sequenced for a study of T cell repertoires in cytomegalovirus infection. This CDR3 comprises 16 residues. The germline CDR1 and CDR2 sequences are SGDLS and YYNGEE. V was trimmed by 0 bases and J by 1 base, leaving 11 bases between them. This clonotype was seen repeatedly, ten times or more. MiXCR, run by TCRdb on the reads, gives a single entry per CDR3 protein. The sample carries some 320,000 distinct CDR3 sequences, 8% to 9.5% recorded once. Source material: PBMCs. The receptor was isolated from a human donor in good health (CMV status not recorded). Some clones in this sample may be carry-over from other donors' samples. This chain links TRBV9 with TRBJ2-1, with D uncertain. The DNA of the CDR3 is TGTGCCAGCAGCGTAGGAGGAAGTAGATCCTACAATGAGCAGTTCTTC. This translates into CASSVGGSRSYNEQFF.